This note documents a single TCR beta chain sequence. Seattle patient enrollment occurred during active infection, with longitudinal follow-up thereafter. Assay: immunoSEQ multiplex PCR; the TCRdb copy retains only in-frame clones and omits some. The data hold roughly 190,000 clones, with 86% observed a single time. The record originates from a study of blood T cell repertoires in COVID-19. At the level of the study: From the United States, Italy and Spain came samples of acute and convalescent COVID-19. T cells, B-cell-depleted T cells, or PBMCs provided the cDNA or gDNA that served as material.

This CDR3 spans 15 amino acids. The germline V gene encodes CDR1 MGHDK and CDR2 SYGVNS. The V and J ends lost 7 bases and 1 base respectively, with 16 bases between them. Sequences were obtained from peripheral blood. The receptor's source is a woman in her fifties or sixties with COVID-19, enrolled during active disease. V usage is TRBV25-1 and J usage is TRBJ1-1; possible D gene TRBD1, 6 bases. CDR3 DNA sequence: TGTGCCAGCACGAGAAAGGACAGAGAGAACACTGAAGCTTTCTTT. This gives the protein CASTRKDRENTEAFF.